The rows below give T cell receptor beta chains drawn from one sample of a study of identical twins. A single record per CDR3 protein comes from TCRdb applying MiXCR to the 5' RACE reads. The sample records 200,000 to 250,000 distinct CDR3 sequences, 7.5% being singletons. The same data also went into a second study, on yellow fever vaccine responses in identical twins.

Source material: CD8+ T cells sorted from blood. The source of these receptors is a woman aged 18-29 years in good health. Each CDR3 is given without its conserved first and last residue. Each record gives: V gene, CDR3 protein.

V: TRBV12-3/TRBV12-4; CDR3: ASTSGQPRDTIY
V: TRBV20-1; CDR3: SAPVERDYNEQF
V: TRBV12-3/TRBV12-4; CDR3: ASSLGGPWGYT
V: TRBV12-3/TRBV12-4; CDR3: ASSFLLSSTDTQY
V: TRBV14; CDR3: ASSQDGFYTEQY
V: TRBV29-1; CDR3: SVGGPDKYEQY
V: TRBV14; CDR3: ASSLPGLELYNEQF
V: TRBV5-6; CDR3: ASSSGTGWPDTQY
V: TRBV5-6; CDR3: ASSSMGGEQF
V: TRBV27; CDR3: ASSTTGPSTEAF
V: TRBV4-1; CDR3: ASSQDRMDTEAF
V: TRBV6-2/TRBV6-3; CDR3: ASSYGQPQPQH
V: TRBV7-9; CDR3: ASSWNGRDGEQF
V: TRBV12-3/TRBV12-4; CDR3: ASSLGTSGGAGTDTQY
V: TRBV12-3/TRBV12-4; CDR3: ASRPGHSSYNEQF
V: TRBV5-6; CDR3: ASSRPGGGGPEQF
V: TRBV4-2; CDR3: ASSQDEAGGWADTQY
V: TRBV6-4; CDR3: ASAVGGTDTQY
V: TRBV28; CDR3: ASSLSIRGLTNTEAF
V: TRBV20-1; CDR3: SARDRNDYEQY
V: TRBV12-3/TRBV12-4; CDR3: ASSFRGGYYGYT
V: TRBV28; CDR3: ASSLYRGADEQY
V: TRBV5-1; CDR3: ASSLGDSLAAISSYEQY
V: TRBV4-1; CDR3: ASSQGGLGYGYT
V: TRBV12-3/TRBV12-4; CDR3: ASSHSLPYEQY
V: TRBV7-9; CDR3: ASSFGTGNSPLH
V: TRBV19; CDR3: ATTLAGGADTQY
V: TRBV5-1; CDR3: ASSSTGVPYEQY
V: TRBV15; CDR3: ATSRAGTGDFKEAF
V: TRBV7-9; CDR3: ASSLLAGHTNTGELF
V: TRBV10-2; CDR3: ASGAVMNTEAF
V: TRBV27; CDR3: ASGAGTYEQY
V: TRBV4-1; CDR3: ASSSRTSGRRDNEQF
V: TRBV7-9; CDR3: ASSLASDRPTEAF
V: TRBV2; CDR3: ASSEGAGGDTQY
V: TRBV5-1; CDR3: ASSDGTSGNEQF
V: TRBV5-1; CDR3: ASSLIVSSGGDYGYT
V: TRBV27; CDR3: ASKVEAANYGYT
V: TRBV6-1; CDR3: ASSAAGATMGDTQY
V: TRBV28; CDR3: ASGPWGDAYNEQF
V: TRBV28; CDR3: ASSPDRPNTGELF
V: TRBV11-2; CDR3: ASSSGSLGRGTEAF
V: TRBV11-1; CDR3: ASSQLSTWTGYSGELF
V: TRBV29-1; CDR3: SAPGPHGEAF
V: TRBV7-9; CDR3: ASSLLTGQGDTQY
V: TRBV7-9; CDR3: ASSLGGGAGYEQF
V: TRBV28; CDR3: ASSSDSPYGYT
V: TRBV6-1; CDR3: ASRSGTTDTQY
V: TRBV6-1; CDR3: ASSEGQAFQQETQY
V: TRBV4-1; CDR3: ASSQAAGGLAYEQY
V: TRBV28; CDR3: ASSLFAGGYNEQF
V: TRBV14; CDR3: ASSQDGLADNEQF
V: TRBV12-3/TRBV12-4; CDR3: ASSTAGASWTDTQY
V: TRBV29-1; CDR3: SGLVGAGVKDTQY
V: TRBV15; CDR3: ATSRDTLLVRDYEQY
V: TRBV7-3; CDR3: ASSSRQKGVKAF
V: TRBV3-1; CDR3: ASSQDTAGFNSDTQY
V: TRBV9; CDR3: ASSVGTSGNEQY
V: TRBV13; CDR3: ASSPRGVQPQH
V: TRBV7-6; CDR3: ASSQKIHGVKETQY